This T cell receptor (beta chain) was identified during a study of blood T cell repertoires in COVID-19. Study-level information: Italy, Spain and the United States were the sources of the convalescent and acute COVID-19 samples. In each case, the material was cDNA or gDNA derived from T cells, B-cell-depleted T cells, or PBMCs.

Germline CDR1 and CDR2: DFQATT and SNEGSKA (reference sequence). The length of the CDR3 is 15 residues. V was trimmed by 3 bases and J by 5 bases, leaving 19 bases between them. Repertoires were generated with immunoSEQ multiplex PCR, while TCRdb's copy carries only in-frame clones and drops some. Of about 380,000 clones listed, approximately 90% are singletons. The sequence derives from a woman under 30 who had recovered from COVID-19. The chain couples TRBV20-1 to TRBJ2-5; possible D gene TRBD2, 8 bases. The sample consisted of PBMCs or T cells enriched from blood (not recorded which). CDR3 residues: CSASRGTGGGETQYF. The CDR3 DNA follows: TGCAGTGCTAGTCGTGGAACGGGAGGGGGCGAGACCCAGTACTTC.